This T cell receptor (beta chain) is drawn from a study of blood T cell repertoires in COVID-19. Sequenced by immunoSEQ multiplex PCR; TCRdb stores in-frame clones only, minus some. This sample yields roughly 520,000 clones, of which around 87% are seen a single time; about 1.7% belongs to the top ten. The CDR3 is 14 amino acids. Trimming took off 3 bases at V and 4 bases at J, with 12 bases between the two ends. CDR1 and CDR2 (germline): MNHEY, SMNVEV (reference sequence). The sample consisted of PBMCs or T cells enriched from blood (not recorded which). This sequence joins TRBV27 and TRBJ1-2; possible D gene TRBD1, 6 bases. The receptor was isolated from a woman between 35 and 50 years old who had recovered from COVID-19. The CDR3 region has the DNA TGTGCCAGCAGTTTCGGCAGGGGTCTCTATGGCTACACCTTC. Encoded protein: CASSFGRGLYGYTF.